The 9 T cell receptor beta chains below come from one sample, sequenced in a study of T cells in Graves' hyperthyroidism and ophthalmopathy. Authors of the study amplified TCR beta CDR3 regions from RNA transcripts. The study used the HTBI primer set for a first-round RT-PCR of the TCR CDR3. TCRdb reprocessed the multiplex PCR reads via MiXCR and lists one record per CDR3 protein. The sample holds roughly 380,000 distinct CDR3 sequences, approximately 13% seen once. Sequenced: blood. These TCRs come from a man under 40 with Graves' hyperthyroidism that later progressed to Graves' ophthalmopathy.

The chain links TRBV30 to TRBJ2-5; D may be TRBD2 (6 bases). From germline, CDR1 is GTSNPN and CDR2 SVGIG (reference sequence). The ends were cut back, 1 base at V and 3 bases at J, with 15 bases in the middle. CDR3 size: 15 residues. The CDR3: CAWSGRGRVKETQYF. The DNA for the CDR3 is TGTGCCTGGAGTGGGAGGGGAAGGGTGAAAGAGACCCAGTACTTC.

This clonotype was counted a few times. The V gene is TRBV7-9, the J gene TRBJ1-6; D is unresolved. Germline loops: CDR1 SEHNR, CDR2 FQNEAQ (reference sequence). The CDR3 is made up of 16 amino acids. V gave up 5 bases and J gave up 3 bases, with 14 bases separating them. In DNA form, the CDR3 reads TGTGCCAGCAGCCCTAGCGGGCCCAACTATAATTCACCCCTCCACTTT. It encodes CASSPSGPNYNSPLHF.

This clonotype was seen repeatedly, ten times or more. CDR3 sequence reads: CASSPELAGIGDTQYF. Here the CDR3 DNA reads TGTGCCAGCAGTCCCGAGCTAGCGGGGATAGGAGATACGCAGTATTTT. This chain joins TRBV6-1 and TRBJ2-3, with 9 nucleotides matching TRBD2. Germline V CDR1 and CDR2: MNHNS, SASEGT. The CDR3 loop spans 16 amino acids. V lost 5 bases, J lost 5 bases, and 11 bases stayed unmatched.

This clonotype occurred many times. The chain uses TRBV7-3 and TRBJ2-3; D is perhaps TRBD2 (6 bases). V lost 2 bases, J lost 0 bases, and 15 bases lay in between. CDR1 is SGHTA, CDR2 FQGTGA, per germline. CDR3 length equals 17 residues. The CDR3 region is CASSLSHSGHSTDTQYF. The CDR3 DNA reads TGTGCCAGCAGCTTATCCCATAGCGGCCACAGCACAGATACGCAGTATTTT.

The genes are TRBV29-1 and TRBJ2-1; 9 bases map to TRBD1. The CDR3 has 15 amino acids. V gave up 0 bases and J gave up 8 bases; unmatched junction bases: 8. The germline V gene encodes CDR1 SQVTM and CDR2 ANQGSEA. CDR3 coding DNA: TGCAGCGTTGAAGATCTTGGACAGGGGTCGGATGAGCAGTTCTTC. Amino acid sequence: CSVEDLGQGSDEQFF.

Ten or more counts support this clonotype. This sequence joins TRBV11-2 and TRBJ1-2; no definite D call. This CDR3 region has 11 residues. The germline V gene encodes CDR1 SGHAT and CDR2 FQNNGV. The V and J ends lost 4 bases and 8 bases respectively, with 8 bases between them. CDR3 residues: CASSSPTGYTF. CDR3 DNA sequence: TGTGCCAGCAGCTCCCCGACCGGCTACACCTTC. Combining the CDR3 with reference TRBV11-2 and TRBJ1-2 gives the whole variable domain EAGVAQSPRYKIIEKRQSVAFWCNPISGHATLYWYQQILGQGPKLLIQFQNNGVVDDSQLPKDRFSAERLKGVDSTLKIQPAKLEDSAVYLCASSSPTGYTFGSGTRLTVV.

This chain links TRBV3-1 with TRBJ2-1; D remains ambiguous. This CDR3 region has 16 residues. Per the germline V gene, CDR1 is LGHDT and CDR2 is YNNKEL (reference sequence). V gave up 1 base and J gave up 6 bases, with 16 bases separating them. Written as DNA, the CDR3 is TGTGCCAGCAGCCAAGGGGAATGGTGGGAACCCAATGAGCAGTTCTTC. Translated: CASSQGEWWEPNEQFF.

The V and J genes are TRBV20-1 and TRBJ2-1; no reliable D call. Germline V CDR1 and CDR2: DFQATT, SNEGSKA (reference sequence). This CDR3 comprises 14 residues. The V end was cut by 3 bases, the J end by 0 bases, with 9 bases between. The CDR3 bases are TGCAGTGCTAGGCGGCAAAACTCCTACAATGAGCAGTTCTTC. Residues: CSARRQNSYNEQFF.

Details on this clonotype: One base away lies a much larger clone, so this may be a sequencing read error. The gene calls are TRBV6-1 and TRBJ1-6; possibly TRBD1 for D (6 bases). This CDR3 has 16 residues. The V gene's germline CDR1 is MNHNS and CDR2 SASEGT. The CDR3 region has the DNA TGTGCCAACAGTGAAGGCAGACAGGTCGCAAATTCACCCCTCCACTTT. It codes for CANSEGRQVANSPLHF.